One sample yielded the 24 T cell receptor beta chains listed below, sequenced in a study of CD8 T cells in ankylosing spondylitis. From the 5' RACE reads, TCRdb called clonotypes with MiXCR, one entry per CDR3 protein. Of fewer than 350,000 distinct CDR3 sequences listed, approximately 10% were seen once; the top ten hold roughly a tenth. The sample comprised blood, either unsorted or a sorted T cell fraction (not recorded which). These receptors were collected from a female donor with ankylosing spondylitis or in good health (not recorded which).

This clonotype was counted ten times or more. The genes are TRBV28 and TRBJ2-3, with unresolved D. Germline CDR1 and CDR2: MDHEN and SYDVKM. The CDR3 totals 14 residues. V was pared by 6 bases and J by 4 bases, with 14 bases between. Written as DNA, the CDR3 is TGTGCCAGCAGAGAGCGTCCAGGTTCAGATACGCAGTATTTT. Translation: CASRERPGSDTQYF.

This clonotype was counted a few times. This chain links TRBV12-3 or TRBV12-4 with TRBJ2-2, with 9 nucleotides matching TRBD2. CDR3 length: 17 residues. V dropped 7 bases and J dropped 7; count of bases not matched to a gene: 16. The CDR3 DNA is TGTGCCAGCACCCGGGGGCTAGCGGGATTTGTTGACGGGGAGCTGTTTTTT. Translating gives CASTRGLAGFVDGELFF.

This clonotype was seen at least ten times. The V and J genes are TRBV2 and TRBJ2-7, with unresolved D. CDR1 is SNHLY, CDR2 FYNNEI, per germline. V lost 8 bases to trimming and J lost 5 bases, with 10 bases between them. The CDR3 is made up of 11 amino acids. The CDR3 DNA sequence: TGTGCCAGCCTATCGTGGAACGAGCAGTACTTC. Amino acids: CASLSWNEQYF.

This clonotype was seen many times. This chain connects TRBV7-9 to TRBJ1-5; D unclear. The V end was cut by 4 bases, the J end by 5 bases, with 9 bases between. CDR3 size: 13 residues. The V gene's germline CDR1 is SEHNR and CDR2 FQNEAQ (reference sequence). The CDR3, as DNA: TGTGCCAGCAGCTGGGGTCCAGATCAGCCCCAGCATTTT. Protein product: CASSWGPDQPQHF.

Ten or more counts support this clonotype. The rearrangement joins TRBV27 to TRBJ2-2; D unresolved. This CDR3 comprises 16 residues. CDR1 is MNHEY and CDR2 is SMNVEV in the germline V gene (reference sequence). Trimming removed 5 bases at V and 4 bases at J, with 17 bases between. CDR3 nucleotide sequence: TGTGCCAGCAGTCGACCTGGACGCCGATCCACCGGGGAGCTGTTTTTT. Translating gives CASSRPGRRSTGELFF.

This clonotype came up many times. The junction shows a germline mismatch at one end, possibly a read error. This sequence joins TRBV5-1 and TRBJ2-1; perhaps TRBD2 as D (6 bases). The CDR3 length is 14 residues. Germline V lookup: CDR1 SGHRS, CDR2 YFSETQ. The CDR3 spells CASSLEFGGTEEVF. CDR3 bases: TGCGCCAGCAGCTTGGAATTCGGGGGAACGGAGGAGGTCTTC.

There are many counts of this clonotype. CDR3 DNA: TGCAGTGCTAGCGACAGGGCAAAAGAGACCCAGTACTTC. Translated: CSASDRAKETQYF. This chain links TRBV20-1 with TRBJ2-5; TRBD1 matches 7 bases. Trimming cost V 3 bases and J 3 bases; bases outside gene matches: 4. The V gene's germline CDR1 is DFQATT and CDR2 SNEGSKA (reference sequence). The CDR3 covers 13 residues.

This clonotype was counted many times. The J gene is TRBJ2-7, the V gene TRBV7-8; 8 bases are a match to TRBD2. From germline, CDR1 is SGHVS and CDR2 FQNEAQ. This CDR3 has 15 residues. The J segment lost 2 bases and the V segment lost 7 bases, leaving 10 bases of the junction unmatched. The CDR3 DNA reads TGTGCCAGCACCCAATTGTCGGGGGGGGCCTACGAGCAGTACTTC. Protein product: CASTQLSGGAYEQYF.

This clonotype appeared many times. V and J are TRBV12-3 or TRBV12-4 and TRBJ2-7, with 7 positions matching TRBD1. The CDR3 is 15 amino acids. V lost 6 bases to trimming and J lost 0 bases; unmatched junction nucleotides: 8. The CDR3 DNA is TGTGCCAGCAGCCGAAGGGGGACAGTCTCCTACGAGCAGTACTTC. It specifies CASSRRGTVSYEQYF.

The rearrangement links TRBV5-1 to TRBJ2-1; D is undetermined. Germline values: CDR1 SGHRS, CDR2 YFSETQ. This CDR3 region has 15 residues. Trimming took off 4 bases at V and 0 bases at J, with 11 bases between the two ends. The CDR3 protein is CASSPGSISYNEQFF. The CDR3 DNA sequence: TGCGCCAGCAGCCCTGGATCTATCTCCTACAATGAGCAGTTCTTC.

This clonotype was counted many times. The genes are TRBV12-3 or TRBV12-4 and TRBJ1-1; D remains unclear. V was shortened by 5 bases and J by 4 bases, with 11 bases between the two germline ends. The CDR3 contains 13 residues. The DNA of the CDR3 is TGTGCCAGCAGTCTAGACGCCATCACTGAAGCTTTCTTT. Translated: CASSLDAITEAFF.

Details on this clonotype: A single base separates this from a much larger clone, so it may be a read error. V is TRBV7-2 and J is TRBJ2-1; weak D call: TRBD2 (5 bases). Trimming took 5 bases from V and 0 from J, leaving 14 bases between them. The CDR3 sequence is 16 residues long. Germline values: CDR1 SGHTA, CDR2 FQGNSA. In DNA form, the CDR3 reads TGTGCCAGCAGCCCCTTTAGCGAATACTCCTACAATGAGCAGTTCTTC. Translating gives CASSPFSEYSYNEQFF.

This clonotype has at least ten counts. V is TRBV5-1 and J is TRBJ1-1, with D possibly TRBD1 on 6 matching bases. CDR1 and CDR2 (germline): SGHRS, YFSETQ. The CDR3 length is 15 residues. With 4 bases removed from V and 0 bases from J, the gap between germline ends came to 13 bases. The CDR3 DNA reads TGCGCCAGCAGCATAGATGGACAGATGAACACTGAAGCTTTCTTT. Its protein is CASSIDGQMNTEAFF.

This chain joins TRBV5-5 and TRBJ2-1, with TRBD2 identical over 12 bases. Germline V gene lookup returns CDR1 SGHKS and CDR2 YYEKEE (reference sequence). Trimming cost V 2 bases and J 3 bases; bases outside gene matches: 9. This CDR3 comprises 18 residues. The CDR3 DNA follows: TGTGCCAGCAGCTTATCGGCTAGCGGGGGGGCTGACTACAATGAGCAGTTCTTC. Translating it yields CASSLSASGGADYNEQFF.

Only a few counts were recorded for this clonotype. CDR3 residues: CASSQVRRDTQYF. The CDR3 bases are TGTGCCAGCAGCCAAGTCAGGAGAGATACGCAGTATTTT. The rearrangement joins TRBV14 to TRBJ2-3, with D unclear. The V gene lost 1 base and the J gene lost 5 bases, with 7 bases spanning the gap. Germline V gene sequence: CDR1 SGHDN, CDR2 FVKESK. The length of the CDR3 is 13 residues.

This clonotype was observed at least ten times. V gene TRBV12-3 or TRBV12-4 combines with J gene TRBJ2-2; D is undetermined. The CDR3 spans 14 residues. V lost 3 bases and J lost 5, with 10 bases in between. The CDR3 bases are TGTGCCAGCAGTTTTTCACCCCTAACCGGGGAGCTGTTTTTT. It is translated as CASSFSPLTGELFF.

Many counts were recorded for this clonotype. V is TRBV29-1 and J is TRBJ1-2; the D gene is possibly TRBD1 (6 bases). Trimming left V 7 bases short and J 5 bases short, with 17 bases between. Germline V lookup: CDR1 SQVTM, CDR2 ANQGSEA. The CDR3 has 13 residues. CDR3 sequence (DNA): TGCAGCGCTACACCAGGGGACCGGTATGGCTACACCTTC. This encodes CSATPGDRYGYTF.

With respect to this clonotype: A read error may be the cause here, since a much bigger clone is one base away. The rearrangement links TRBV5-1 to TRBJ1-1; D is perhaps TRBD1 (6 bases). Germline V gene data show CDR1 as SGHRS and CDR2 as YFSETQ. The CDR3 covers 15 residues. V was trimmed by 4 bases and J by 2 bases, leaving 15 bases between them. The DNA for the CDR3 is TGCGCCAGCAGCATGGATGTAGGGGGAAACACTGAAGCTTTCTTT. This encodes CASSMDVGGNTEAFF. Full variable domain (rest looked up from reference TRBV5-1 and TRBJ1-1): KAGVTQTPRYLIKTRGQQVTLSCSPISGHRSVSWYQQTPGQGLQFLFEYFSETQRNKGNFPGRFSGRQFSNSRSEMNVSTLELGDSALYLCASSMDVGGNTEAFFGQGTRLTVV.

The chain employs TRBV7-2 and TRBJ1-5; D uncertain. This CDR3 region has 15 residues. Germline V lookup: CDR1 SGHTA, CDR2 FQGNSA. The V end lost 8 bases, the J end lost 2 bases, and 16 bases lay between the germline ends. The CDR3 nucleotides are TGTGCCAGCGGCCGCGGACTCCTCTGCAATCAGCCCCAGCATTTT. It translates to CASGRGLLCNQPQHF.

The V call is TRBV5-5, the J call TRBJ2-7, with D perhaps given as TRBD1 or TRBD2 (5 bases each). V dropped 6 bases and J dropped 6 bases, with 22 bases sitting between them. Germline V lookup: CDR1 SGHKS, CDR2 YYEKEE (reference sequence). The CDR3 sequence is 15 residues long. For the CDR3, the DNA is TGTGCCAGCACCTCAGTTGGGGGACCGGTCTCCGAGCAGTACTTC. Amino acids: CASTSVGGPVSEQYF.

This clonotype showed up just a few times. V gene TRBV5-1 combines with J gene TRBJ2-1; a weak D match, TRBD1 (6 bases). Germline V gives CDR1 SGHRS, CDR2 YFSETQ. The CDR3 sequence is 15 residues long. Between the trimmed V and J ends, which lost 0 bases and 8 bases, there was a span of 15 bases. The CDR3 spells CASSLVGASVDEQFF. CDR3 nucleotide sequence: TGCGCCAGCAGCTTGGTGGGGGCCTCGGTGGATGAGCAGTTCTTC. The entire variable domain, with the rest obtained from reference TRBV5-1 and TRBJ2-1, is as follows: KAGVTQTPRYLIKTRGQQVTLSCSPISGHRSVSWYQQTPGQGLQFLFEYFSETQRNKGNFPGRFSGRQFSNSRSEMNVSTLELGDSALYLCASSLVGASVDEQFFGPGTRLTVL.

V and J are TRBV25-1 and TRBJ2-3; tentatively, D is TRBD1 or TRBD2 (5 bases each). The V and J ends lost 3 bases and 6 bases respectively, with 19 bases between them. The germline V gene has CDR1 MGHDK and CDR2 SYGVNS. This CDR3 is 16 amino acids long. The CDR3 reads CASSDGSRGVYDTQYF. CDR3 coding DNA: TGTGCCAGCAGTGATGGTAGCCGAGGGGTCTACGATACGCAGTATTTT.

This clonotype was seen at least ten times. The chain combines TRBV4-1 with TRBJ2-2; D is possibly TRBD1 (6 bases). Germline-derived CDR1 and CDR2 are MGHRA and YSYEKL. There are 16 residues in the CDR3. Trimming removed 4 bases at V and 1 base at J, with 13 bases between. The CDR3 DNA reads as TGCGCCAGCAGCCGGACCGGGACACAGAACACCGGGGAGCTGTTTTTT. Translation: CASSRTGTQNTGELFF.

The chain employs TRBV18 and TRBJ1-2, with D possibly TRBD1 on 5 matching bases. V lost 3 bases, J lost 2 bases, and 7 bases lay in between. The length of the CDR3 is 13 residues. Germline V CDR1 and CDR2: KGHSH, LQKENI. CDR3 sequence: CASSPGENYGYTF. CDR3 DNA: TGTGCCAGCTCACCGGGGGAAAACTATGGCTACACCTTC.